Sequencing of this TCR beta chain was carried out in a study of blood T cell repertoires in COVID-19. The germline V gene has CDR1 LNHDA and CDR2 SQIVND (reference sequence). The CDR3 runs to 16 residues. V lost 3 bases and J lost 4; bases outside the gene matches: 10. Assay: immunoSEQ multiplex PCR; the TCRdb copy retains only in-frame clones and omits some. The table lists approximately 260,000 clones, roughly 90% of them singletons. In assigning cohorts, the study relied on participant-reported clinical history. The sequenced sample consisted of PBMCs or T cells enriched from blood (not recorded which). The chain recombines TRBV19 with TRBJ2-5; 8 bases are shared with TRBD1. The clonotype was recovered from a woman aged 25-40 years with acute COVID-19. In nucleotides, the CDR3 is TGTGCCAGTAGTATCTCTGCTCCAGGGGGCCTAGAGACCCAGTACTTC. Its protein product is CASSISAPGGLETQYF.